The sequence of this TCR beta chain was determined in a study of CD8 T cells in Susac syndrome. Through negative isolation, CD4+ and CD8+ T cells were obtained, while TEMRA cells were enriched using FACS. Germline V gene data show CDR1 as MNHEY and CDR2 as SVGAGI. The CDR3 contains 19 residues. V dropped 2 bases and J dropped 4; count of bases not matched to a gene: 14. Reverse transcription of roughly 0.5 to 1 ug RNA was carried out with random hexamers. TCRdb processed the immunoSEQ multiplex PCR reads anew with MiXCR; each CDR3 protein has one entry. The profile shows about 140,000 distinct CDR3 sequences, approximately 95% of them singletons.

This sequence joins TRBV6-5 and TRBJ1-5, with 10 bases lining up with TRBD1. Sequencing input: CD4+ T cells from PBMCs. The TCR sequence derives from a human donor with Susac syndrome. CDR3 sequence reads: CASSYPLIRQGANNQPQHF. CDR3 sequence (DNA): TGTGCCAGCAGTTACCCCTTAATAAGACAGGGGGCCAATAATCAGCCCCAGCATTTT.